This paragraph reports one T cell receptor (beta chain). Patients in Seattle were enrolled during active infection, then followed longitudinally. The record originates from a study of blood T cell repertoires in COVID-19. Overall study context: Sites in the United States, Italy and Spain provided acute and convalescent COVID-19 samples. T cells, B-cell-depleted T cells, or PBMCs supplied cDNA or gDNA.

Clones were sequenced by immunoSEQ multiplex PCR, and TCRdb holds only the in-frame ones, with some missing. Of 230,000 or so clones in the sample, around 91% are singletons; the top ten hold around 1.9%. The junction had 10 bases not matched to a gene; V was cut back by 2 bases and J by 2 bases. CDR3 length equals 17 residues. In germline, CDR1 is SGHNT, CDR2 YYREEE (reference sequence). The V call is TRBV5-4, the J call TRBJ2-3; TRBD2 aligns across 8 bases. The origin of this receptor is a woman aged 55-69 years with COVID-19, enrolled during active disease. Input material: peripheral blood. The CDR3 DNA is TGTGCCAGCAGCTTAAGGGCTGGCGGGGGGACCACAGATACGCAGTATTTT. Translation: CASSLRAGGGTTDTQYF.